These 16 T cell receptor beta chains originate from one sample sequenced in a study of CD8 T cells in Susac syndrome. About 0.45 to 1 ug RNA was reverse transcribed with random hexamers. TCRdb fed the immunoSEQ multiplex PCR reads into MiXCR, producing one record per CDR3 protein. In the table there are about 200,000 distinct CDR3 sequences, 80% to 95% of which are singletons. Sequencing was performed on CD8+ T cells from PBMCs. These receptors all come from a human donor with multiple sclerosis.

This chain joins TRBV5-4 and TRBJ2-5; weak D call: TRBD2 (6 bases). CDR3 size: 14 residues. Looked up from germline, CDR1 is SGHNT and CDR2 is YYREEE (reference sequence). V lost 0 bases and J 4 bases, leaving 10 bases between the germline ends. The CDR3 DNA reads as TGTGCCAGCAGCTTGGGCGATAGCGGAGAGACCCAGTACTTC. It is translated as CASSLGDSGETQYF.

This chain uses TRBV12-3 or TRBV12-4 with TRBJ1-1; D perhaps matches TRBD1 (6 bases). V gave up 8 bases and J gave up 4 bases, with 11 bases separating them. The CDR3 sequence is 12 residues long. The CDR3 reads CASVLGGTEAFF. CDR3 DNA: TGTGCCAGCGTTCTAGGGGGCACTGAAGCTTTCTTT.

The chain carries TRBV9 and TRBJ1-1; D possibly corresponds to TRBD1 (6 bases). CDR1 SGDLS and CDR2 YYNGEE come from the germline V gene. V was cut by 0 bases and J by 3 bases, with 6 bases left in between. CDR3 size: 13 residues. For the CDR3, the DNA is TGTGCCAGCAGCGTAGAGGGGGACACTGAAGCTTTCTTT. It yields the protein CASSVEGDTEAFF.

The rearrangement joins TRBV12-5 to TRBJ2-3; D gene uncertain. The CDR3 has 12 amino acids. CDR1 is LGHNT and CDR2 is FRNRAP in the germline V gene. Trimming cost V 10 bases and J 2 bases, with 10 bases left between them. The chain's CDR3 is CATSSVTDTQYF. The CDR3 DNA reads TGTGCTACGTCTTCCGTCACAGATACGCAGTATTTT.

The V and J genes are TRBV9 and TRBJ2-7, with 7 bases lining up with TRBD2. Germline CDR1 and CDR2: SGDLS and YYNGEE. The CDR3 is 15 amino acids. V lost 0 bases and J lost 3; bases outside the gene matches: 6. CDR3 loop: CASSVASGGHYEQYF. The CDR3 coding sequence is TGTGCCAGCAGCGTAGCTTCGGGGGGTCACTACGAGCAGTACTTC.

CDR3 in amino acids: CASSWDGGQGETQYF. CDR3 coding DNA: TGTGCCAGCTCCTGGGACGGGGGTCAGGGCGAGACCCAGTACTTC. The chain recombines TRBV6-2 or TRBV6-3 with TRBJ2-5; maybe TRBD2 (6 bases). Deletions cut 8 bases from V and 5 bases from J, with 21 bases between. The CDR3 totals 15 residues. Germline lookup yields CDR1 MNHEY and CDR2 SVGEGT.

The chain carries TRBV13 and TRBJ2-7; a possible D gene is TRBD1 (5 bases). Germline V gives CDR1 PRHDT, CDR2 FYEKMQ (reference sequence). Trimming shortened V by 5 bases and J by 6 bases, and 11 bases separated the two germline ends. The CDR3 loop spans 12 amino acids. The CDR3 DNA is TGTGCCAGCAGCCCGACAGACGGCGAGCAGTACTTC. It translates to CASSPTDGEQYF.

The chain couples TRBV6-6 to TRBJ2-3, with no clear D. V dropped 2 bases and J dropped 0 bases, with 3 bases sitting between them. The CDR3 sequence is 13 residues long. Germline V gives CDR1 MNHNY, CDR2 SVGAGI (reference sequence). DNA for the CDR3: TGTGCCAGCAGTTACACTAGCACAGATACGCAGTATTTT. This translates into CASSYTSTDTQYF.

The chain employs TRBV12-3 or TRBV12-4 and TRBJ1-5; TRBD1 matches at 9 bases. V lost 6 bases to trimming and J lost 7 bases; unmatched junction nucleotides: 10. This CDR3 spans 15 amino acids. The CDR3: CASSPPGQGTQPQHF. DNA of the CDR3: TGTGCCAGCAGCCCCCCGGGACAGGGAACCCAGCCCCAGCATTTT.

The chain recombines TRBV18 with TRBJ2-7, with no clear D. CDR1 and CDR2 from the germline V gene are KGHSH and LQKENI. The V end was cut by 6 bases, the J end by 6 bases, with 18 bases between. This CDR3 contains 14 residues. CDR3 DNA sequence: TGTGCCAGCTCCCCGTCGGGCAGTAGGTCCGAGCAGTACTTC. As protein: CASSPSGSRSEQYF.

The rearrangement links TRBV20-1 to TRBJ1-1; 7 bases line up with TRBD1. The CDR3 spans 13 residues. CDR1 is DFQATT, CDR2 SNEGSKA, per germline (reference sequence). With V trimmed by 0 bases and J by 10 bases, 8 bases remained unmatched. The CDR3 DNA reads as TGCAGTGCTAGAGATAGGTTGGACAGGACAGCTTTCTTT. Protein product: CSARDRLDRTAFF.

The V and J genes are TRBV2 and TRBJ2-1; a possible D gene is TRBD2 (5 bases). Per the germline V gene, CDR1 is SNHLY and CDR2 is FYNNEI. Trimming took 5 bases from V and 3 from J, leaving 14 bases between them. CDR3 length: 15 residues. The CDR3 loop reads CASSPHKRSYNEQFF. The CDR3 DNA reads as TGTGCCAGCAGTCCCCATAAGCGGAGCTACAATGAGCAGTTCTTC.

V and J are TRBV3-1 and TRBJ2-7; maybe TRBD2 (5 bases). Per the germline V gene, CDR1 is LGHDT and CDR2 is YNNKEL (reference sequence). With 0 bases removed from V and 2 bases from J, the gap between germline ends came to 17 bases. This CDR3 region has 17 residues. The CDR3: CASSQDGVGGPTYEQYF. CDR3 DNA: TGTGCCAGCAGCCAAGACGGGGTGGGTGGGCCCACCTACGAGCAGTACTTC.

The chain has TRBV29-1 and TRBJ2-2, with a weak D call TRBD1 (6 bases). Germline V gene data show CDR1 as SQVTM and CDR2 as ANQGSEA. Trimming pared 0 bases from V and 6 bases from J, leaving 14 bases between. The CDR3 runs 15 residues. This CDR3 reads CSVEDWGHDSGELFF. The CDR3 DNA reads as TGCAGCGTTGAAGATTGGGGACACGACTCCGGGGAGCTGTTTTTT.

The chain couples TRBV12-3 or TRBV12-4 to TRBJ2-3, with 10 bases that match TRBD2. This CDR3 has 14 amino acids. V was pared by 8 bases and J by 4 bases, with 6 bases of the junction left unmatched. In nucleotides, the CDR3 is TGTGCCAGCGGGCCTAGCGGGGGATCAGATACGCAGTATTTT. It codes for CASGPSGGSDTQYF.

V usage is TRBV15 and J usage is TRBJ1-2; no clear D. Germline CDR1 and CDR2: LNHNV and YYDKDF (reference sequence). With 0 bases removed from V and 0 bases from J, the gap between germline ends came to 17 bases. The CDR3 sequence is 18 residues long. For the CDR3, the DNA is TGTGCCACCAGCAGAGATGCCTCGTTCGGAGAACCTAACTATGGCTACACCTTC. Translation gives CATSRDASFGEPNYGYTF.